The subject of this entry is one T cell receptor (beta chain). Its specificity is unknown. The CDR3 extends 3 residues past the end of the read, so its final part is completed from the germline J gene. This specimen belongs to a study of T cells in women clearing cervical HPV infection. Looking at the study overall: Case blood was drawn when the lesion was first found; control blood after infection became undetectable. For cases, blood was sampled a median about 140 days after lesion detection, interquartile range roughly 90 to 230 days.

Generated by immunoSEQ multiplex PCR, the TCRdb table keeps only in-frame clones and is missing some. This sample's table reports 45,000 to 55,000 clones. CDR3 length equals 13 residues. Trimming cost V 1 base and J 9 bases, with 12 bases left between them. From germline, CDR1 is DFQATT and CDR2 SNEGSKA (reference sequence). Findings and caveats of the study: T-cell numbers per sample were unknown and may explain richness differences. Repertoire richness, not evenness, was significantly elevated in CIN3+ cases versus controls.

V is TRBV20-1 and J is TRBJ1-4; D gene uncertain. The material sequenced was blood buffy coat. The clonotype comes from a woman aged 18-70 years with a cervical HPV16 infection that either progressed to CIN3+ or cleared (not recorded which). The CDR3 is CSARVVDGQKLFF. The part of the CDR3 DNA that was read is TGCAGTGCTAGAGTCGTGGATGGGCAAAAA.